Sequencing of this TCR beta chain was carried out in a study of T cells in Graves' hyperthyroidism and ophthalmopathy. Germline V gives CDR1 LNHDA, CDR2 SQIVND (reference sequence). V was clipped by 5 bases and J by 1 base; unmatched bases: 12. The CDR3 sequence is 18 residues long. Researchers amplified the TCR beta CDR3 regions from RNA transcripts. TCR CDR3 underwent first-round RT-PCR with the HTBI primer set. TCRdb reprocessed the multiplex PCR reads via MiXCR and lists one record per CDR3 protein. The table lists 450,000 to 700,000 distinct CDR3 sequences, roughly 46% of them singletons. The chain has TRBV19 and TRBJ2-2, with TRBD2 matching over 8 bases. The TCR sequence derives from an adult woman with Graves' disease, either hyperthyroidism or ophthalmopathy (not recorded which). The sample consisted of peripheral blood or thyroid tissue (not recorded which). CDR3 region: CASSPSPRLAGNTGELFF. Here the CDR3 DNA reads TGTGCCAGTAGTCCCTCCCCCCGGCTAGCGGGGAACACCGGGGAGCTGTTTTTT. The full variable domain, its missing parts supplied by reference TRBV19 and TRBJ2-2, is DGGITQSPKYLFRKEGQNVTLSCEQNLNHDAMYWYRQDPGQGLRLIYYSQIVNDFQKGDIAEGYSVSREKKESFPLTVTSAQKNPTAFYLCASSPSPRLAGNTGELFFGEGSRLTVL.